What follows are 11 T cell receptor beta chains derived from one specimen sequenced in a study of response to subunit inactivated influenza vaccine. TCRdb analysed the RT-PCR reads with MiXCR anew, one entry per CDR3 protein. The sample includes approximately 490,000 distinct CDR3 sequences, 7.2% of them seen just once. Material: PBMCs from blood, obtained less than 25 months after vaccination. Receptors originate from a man in his fifties or sixties who received an inactivated influenza vaccine.

This chain joins TRBV20-1 and TRBJ1-5; no reliable D call. This CDR3 spans 13 amino acids. The V gene's germline CDR1 is DFQATT and CDR2 SNEGSKA (reference sequence). Deletions cut 1 base from V and 9 bases from J, with 13 bases between. In nucleotides, the CDR3 is TGCAGTGCTAGAGGGGAACCGCGCGGGCCCCAGCATTTT. Translation: CSARGEPRGPQHF.

This clonotype was counted only a few times. The chain couples TRBV6-1 to TRBJ2-3, with 7 positions matching TRBD1. Germline lookup yields CDR1 MNHNS and CDR2 SASEGT. The V and J ends lost 10 bases and 2 bases, in that order; junction bases with no gene match: 12. This CDR3 has 15 amino acids. For the CDR3, the DNA is TGTGCCACGACCGGGACAGCAACCTCCACAGATACGCAGTATTTT. Translated: CATTGTATSTDTQYF.

CDR3 sequence: CASSLVGTDSTDTQYF. CDR3 sequence (DNA): TGCGCCAGCAGCTTGGTGGGGACGGACAGCACAGATACGCAGTATTTT. The chain has TRBV5-1 and TRBJ2-3; D tentatively reads TRBD1 or TRBD2 (5 bases each). V dropped 0 bases and J dropped 0 bases, with 11 bases sitting between them. This CDR3 region has 16 residues. Per germline, CDR1 SGHRS and CDR2 YFSETQ.

This clonotype was seen a handful of times. This chain joins TRBV4-3 and TRBJ1-1; TRBD1 aligns across 9 bases. Unmatched junction bases numbered 6, after V lost 0 bases and J lost 10 bases. CDR3 length equals 14 residues. From germline, CDR1 is LGHNA and CDR2 YSLEER. CDR3 coding DNA: TGCGCCAGCAGCCAAGAGTGGGACAGGGAGGGAGCTTTCTTT. It is translated as CASSQEWDREGAFF.

The J gene is TRBJ1-5, the V gene TRBV12-5; D is uncertain. The CDR3 covers 13 residues. Germline V gene sequence: CDR1 LGHNT, CDR2 FRNRAP. V was shortened by 1 base and J by 4 bases, with 5 bases between the two germline ends. CDR3 sequence: CASGLGQNQPQHF. The CDR3, as DNA: TGTGCTAGTGGTTTGGGGCAAAATCAGCCCCAGCATTTT.

This clonotype was recorded a few times. This chain uses TRBV12-3 or TRBV12-4 with TRBJ2-7; 9 bases match TRBD2. The trim removed 3 bases at V and 5 bases at J, leaving 5 bases unmatched. The CDR3 extends over 14 amino acids. The CDR3 loop reads CASSFAGGPDEQYF. The DNA of the CDR3 is TGTGCCAGCAGTTTCGCGGGAGGGCCGGACGAGCAGTACTTC.

The chain links TRBV20-1 to TRBJ1-2, with 7 bases aligning to TRBD1. The CDR3 has 15 amino acids. V dropped 2 bases and J dropped 4; count of bases not matched to a gene: 10. CDR1 and CDR2 (germline): DFQATT, SNEGSKA (reference sequence). CDR3 DNA: TGCAGTGCTAGAATTGGAGGGGGCGTAGGCTATGGCTACACCTTC. Translated: CSARIGGGVGYGYTF.

The chain uses TRBV9 and TRBJ2-2, with 9 bases that match TRBD2. In germline, CDR1 is SGDLS, CDR2 YYNGEE. CDR3 length equals 17 residues. Unmatched junction bases numbered 10, after V lost 4 bases and J lost 3 bases. The CDR3 DNA reads as TGTGCCAGCAGCTCCTCTGGACTAGCGCAATACACCGGGGAGCTGTTTTTT. Translation gives CASSSSGLAQYTGELFF.

This clonotype appeared many times. CDR3: CASSSGDSPLHF. As DNA, the CDR3 is TGCGCCAGCAGCTCTGGCGACTCACCCCTCCACTTT. The chain couples TRBV5-1 to TRBJ1-6; D call uncertain. The germline V and J ends were trimmed by 3 bases and 10 bases, with 8 bases remaining between them. Germline values: CDR1 SGHRS, CDR2 YFSETQ. The CDR3 has 12 residues. Full variable domain (rest looked up from reference TRBV5-1 and TRBJ1-6): KAGVTQTPRYLIKTRGQQVTLSCSPISGHRSVSWYQQTPGQGLQFLFEYFSETQRNKGNFPGRFSGRQFSNSRSEMNVSTLELGDSALYLCASSSGDSPLHFGNGTRLTVT.

This clonotype was counted only a few times. The J gene is TRBJ1-1, the V gene TRBV5-1; D gene uncertain. The CDR3 length is 14 residues. V lost 0 bases and J lost 7, with 13 bases in between. Germline V gene lookup returns CDR1 SGHRS and CDR2 YFSETQ. CDR3: CASSLALGSGEAFF. The CDR3 DNA reads as TGCGCCAGCAGCTTGGCCCTAGGTTCTGGTGAAGCTTTCTTT.

This clonotype was counted many times. The rearrangement links TRBV7-2 to TRBJ2-7; 10 bases are a match to TRBD1. The CDR3 loop spans 15 amino acids. Per the germline V gene, CDR1 is SGHTA and CDR2 is FQGNSA. Trimming at V came to 6 bases and at J to 5 bases, leaving 10 bases not matched to a gene. CDR3 residues: CASSPNRDRGNEQYF. CDR3 coding DNA: TGTGCCAGCAGTCCTAACCGGGACAGGGGCAACGAGCAGTACTTC.